The entry below describes one T cell receptor (beta chain). These data come from a study of blood T cell repertoires in COVID-19. Study information: Acute and convalescent COVID-19 samples came from the United States, Italy and Spain.

Per the study methods: Scientists estimated how many nucleated cells there were by amplifying reference gene primers. Clones were read by immunoSEQ multiplex PCR, and TCRdb kept only the in-frame ones, dropping some. D and trimming come from the DNA, and the V and J calls and clone size come from that table. The sample lists a few hundred thousand clones; 75% to 90% were seen once. The CDR3 loop spans 14 amino acids. The germline CDR1 and CDR2 sequences are SGHRS and YFSETQ. V was clipped by 4 bases and J by 4 bases, with 14 bases between them. This TCR derives from a woman in her 50s with COVID-19, enrolled during active disease. Sequenced material: peripheral blood. The chain links TRBV5-1 to TRBJ1-1; D perhaps matches TRBD1 (6 bases). The CDR3 spells CASSHRDSSTEAFF. CDR3 nucleotides: TGCGCCAGCAGCCACAGGGATTCGAGCACTGAAGCTTTCTTT.